This T cell receptor beta chain was obtained from a study of blood T cell repertoires in COVID-19. The method was immunoSEQ multiplex PCR; TCRdb's version includes in-frame clones alone and lacks a portion of them. Of under 250,000 clones in the sample, 80% to 90% are singletons; the top ten hold 9.7%. This receptor was identified in a man aged 45-60 years with active or convalescent COVID-19. What was sequenced was peripheral blood.

This CDR3 is CASSAGTANTEAFF. In nucleotides, the CDR3 is TGCGCCAGCAGCGCGGGGACAGCGAACACTGAAGCTTTCTTT. The chain employs TRBV5-1 and TRBJ1-1; TRBD1 aligns across 7 bases. This CDR3 has 14 residues. The trim removed 4 bases at V and 1 base at J, leaving 4 bases unmatched. Germline CDR1 SGHRS, CDR2 YFSETQ.